This T cell receptor (beta chain) was sequenced in a study of T cell responses to AZD1222 COVID-19 vaccine (dated by TCRdb to the early 2020s). A note on the overall study: A total of around 240 trial participants underwent TCR sequencing, of whom some 210 received two doses of AZD1222 and some 25 received two doses of the MenACWY control vaccine. Trial participants were enrolled into age subgroups of 18-55, 56-69 and 70-plus years, which contained approximately 150, 28 and 58 TCR-sequenced participants, respectively. Broader findings and caveats from the paper: In the small 56-69-year group, the increase in depth fell short of significance, most likely because of low power. Vaccine-associated CD4 TCRs spanned the whole spike protein, with dominant responses in regions 160-218 and 743-854. Participants were mostly white British and included more females than males, and it was suggested by the authors that clonal diversity may have been underestimated. After two AZD1222 doses, spike-specific TCR breadth and depth were significantly higher than at day 0 and than in MenACWY recipients. Conclusions about previously exposed vaccinees were limited because only a handful of AZD1222 recipients were SARS-CoV-2 seropositive at baseline. Epitopes outside the regions mutated in the B.1.351 and B.1.1.7 variants were reportedly recognized by nearly half of the unique spike-specific TCRs. No day 14 peak-response samples were available, so repertoires were characterized only after the peak T cell response.

On this clone itself: Its antigen is unknown. No qualities accompany the bases; no much larger clone lies one base away.

The CDR3 regions of human TCRbeta chains were analyzed by immunosequencing. As for how the authors treated the data: TCRs in the repertoires were compared against a reference library of SARS-CoV-2-specific TCRs that had been generated with the MIRA antigen-specificity platform. Breadth meant the fraction of unique TCRs that were SARS-CoV-2-associated, whereas depth meant the fraction of total T cells that were SARS-CoV-2-associated. Each spike-specific TCR was assigned to its reactive spike region and to a CD4 or CD8 class using the MIRA data. Log10-transformed breadth and depth values were compared by one-way ANOVA with Sidak's multiple comparisons tests. This is the immuneACCESS table as TCRdb keeps it, with only in-frame sequences that have V and J called. A part of the clones is gone; compared with another copy, unresolved V genes explain less than half, and the rest is unexplained. The V and J calls and the clone size are those of that table, but D and trimming were determined from the DNA. The sample includes approximately 110,000 clones, with 87% observed a single time. In total, the top ten clones hold about 2.5% of the sample.

The time point label on this specimen signifies: about 28 days (+/-7) after the second vaccine dose. AZD1222 recipients given second doses at about 4 weeks or at about 12 weeks were pooled, since spike-specific TCR depth and breadth were not found to differ between the two schedules. Vaccinee samples came from UK trials COV001 and COV002, including a single-blind randomized controlled phase 2/3 trial of AZD1222 (ChAdOx1 nCoV-19) in healthy adults. For TCRbeta chain sequencing, PBMC samples from trial participants were taken at day 0 and at day 28 after the second dose. This specimen was peripheral blood, taken 28 days after the second AZD1222 dose. The TCR comes from an adult who received the AZD1222 COVID-19 vaccine.

The sequenced DNA is TGTGCCAGTAGGCCACAGGGGAGTGGAAACACCATATATTTT. This encodes CASRPQGSGNTIYF. The chain employs TRBV19 and TRBJ1-3, with 7 bases matching TRBD1. V is pruned by 6 bases and J by 3 bases, leaving 5 bases of the junction without a gene match. The CDR3 numbers 14 residues from cysteine through phenylalanine. The read is trimmed to its CDR3 DNA, 42 bases read in frame from base 1. CDR1 and CDR2 (LNHDA, SQIVND) derive from the germline V gene (reference sequence).